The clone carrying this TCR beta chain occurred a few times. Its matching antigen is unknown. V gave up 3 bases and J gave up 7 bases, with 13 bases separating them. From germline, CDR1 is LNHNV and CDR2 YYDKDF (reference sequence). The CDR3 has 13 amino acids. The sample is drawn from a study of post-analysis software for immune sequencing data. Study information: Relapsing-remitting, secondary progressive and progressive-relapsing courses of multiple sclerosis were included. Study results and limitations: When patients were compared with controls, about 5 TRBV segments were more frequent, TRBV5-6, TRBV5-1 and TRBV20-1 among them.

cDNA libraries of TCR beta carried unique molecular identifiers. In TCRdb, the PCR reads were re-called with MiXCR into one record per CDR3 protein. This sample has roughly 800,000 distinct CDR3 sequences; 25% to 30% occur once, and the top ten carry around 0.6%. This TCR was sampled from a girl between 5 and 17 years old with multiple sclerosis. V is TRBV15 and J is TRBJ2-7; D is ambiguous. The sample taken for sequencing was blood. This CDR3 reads CATSSRRRVEQYF. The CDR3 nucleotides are TGTGCCACCAGCAGCAGACGTCGGGTAGAGCAGTACTTC. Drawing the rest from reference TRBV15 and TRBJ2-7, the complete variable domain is DAMVIQNPRYQVTQFGKPVTLSCSQTLNHNVMYWYQQKSSQAPKLLFHYYDKDFNNEADTPDNFQSRRPNTSFCFLDIRSPGLGDTAMYLCATSSRRRVEQYFGPGTRLTVT.